This TCR beta chain was obtained from a study of cytomegalovirus exposure and HLA in healthy donors. Germline loops: CDR1 SGHNT, CDR2 YYREEE (reference sequence). V dropped 4 bases and J dropped 9; count of bases not matched to a gene: 17. The length of the CDR3 is 17 residues. With respect to this clone: Antigen specificity is unknown.

PCR amplification relied on 60 Vbeta primers (plus 13 Jbeta primers). This table comes from immunoSEQ multiplex PCR, and its TCRdb copy is limited to in-frame clones, with some not included. The sample lists about 190,000 clones; about 80% were seen once. Study-level findings and limits: In an earlier analysis, in around 590 donors, most V segments appeared productive either ~87% or ~30% of the time.

What was sequenced was PBMCs. The TCR sequence derives from a middle-aged man in good health and CMV-seropositive. The chain joins TRBV5-4 to TRBJ2-2, with 8 bases aligning to TRBD2. CDR3 DNA: TGTGCCAGCAGCCCACCCGGAGCGGGGGCCTCCGAAAGGGAGCTGTTTTTT. Its translation is CASSPPGAGASERELFF.